This T cell receptor beta chain was sequenced in a study of tumor and adjacent non-tumor tissue in lung cancer. For the study at large: There were around 11 adenocarcinoma, a couple of squamous cell carcinoma and 1 small cell lung cancer cases. Each sample yielded 3.5 million to 4.5 million productive TCRbeta reads on average.

The CDR3 contains 14 residues. Looked up from germline, CDR1 is SGHDT and CDR2 is YYEEEE. No cell sorting was done before RNA was extracted from the tissue. Findings of the study overall: In normal lung, the top 100 clones were significantly more dominant than in tumor. Higher tumor TCR diversity was associated with shorter survival.

Worth noting for this clonotype: As yet, its antigen is unknown. A much larger clone sits a single nucleotide away, making a read error possible.

Three rounds of nested PCR, following a modified ARM-PCR protocol, produced the TCRbeta library. From the multiplex PCR reads, TCRdb called clonotypes with MiXCR, one entry per CDR3 protein. The sample has tens of thousands of distinct CDR3 sequences, about three fifths seen once. The TCR comes from a man between 45 and 60 years old with non-small cell lung cancer. The chain recombines TRBV5-6 with TRBJ1-2, with 7 nucleotides matching TRBD1. The sample comprised lung tumor tissue. CDR3: CPSRRTGDTDGYTF. For the CDR3, the DNA is TGTCCCAGCAGGCGGACAGGTGATACCGATGGCTACACCTTC. The variable domain in full, with the rest retrieved from reference TRBV5-6 and TRBJ1-2, is DAGVTQSPTHLIKTRGQQVTLRCSPKSGHDTVSWYQQALGQGPQFIFQYYEEEERQRGNFPDRFSGHQFPNYSSELNVNALLLGDSALYLCPSRRTGDTDGYTFGSGTRLTVV.